The rows below give T cell receptor beta chains drawn from one sample of a study of shared clonotypes between healthy human individuals. This table comes from immunoSEQ multiplex PCR, and its TCRdb copy is limited to in-frame clones, with some not included. Altogether hundreds of thousands of clones are present, approximately 73% being singletons, with the ten largest covering 1.5% to 2%. The sample taken for sequencing was memory CD4+ T cells sorted from blood. Receptors were obtained from a woman in her thirties in good health. The CDR3 runs from the conserved cysteine through the conserved F or W. A D gene is named only where the DNA matches it firmly. Some rows have no size entry. The others give once, few or many, or a class for an expanded clone.

d_call	clone_size	j_call	v_call	cdr3_nt	cdr3_aa
NA	once	TRBJ1-3	TRBV5-1	TGCGCCAGCAGCTTGATGAGCCTGCCTGGAAACACCATATATTTT	CASSLMSLPGNTIYF
TRBD2	NA	TRBJ2-3	TRBV29-1	TGCAGCGTTGACCTCGGACTAGCGGGGAGCACAGATACGCAGTATTTT	CSVDLGLAGSTDTQYF
NA	NA	TRBJ2-7	TRBV28	TGTGCCAGCAGTTCCCTCGGGGAGACGAGCTACGAGCAGTACTTC	CASSSLGETSYEQYF
NA	NA	TRBJ1-1	TRBV10-3	TGTGCCACCGCAGAGAACACTGAAGCTTTCTTT	CATAENTEAFF
TRBD2	NA	TRBJ2-3	TRBV9	TGTGCCAGCAGCGTAGCTGGGGGCGGGAGGGCCGATACGCAGTATTTT	CASSVAGGGRADTQYF
TRBD2	few	TRBJ2-3	TRBV13	TGTGCCAGCAGCGTCGGGACTAGCGGGAGGGCCACAGATACGCAGTATTTT	CASSVGTSGRATDTQYF
NA	NA	TRBJ1-5	TRBV19	TGTGCCAGTAGTCTTTGGTCTGGGAGCAATCAGCCCCAGCATTTT	CASSLWSGSNQPQHF
TRBD1	few	TRBJ1-2	TRBV27	TGTGCCAGCAGGGGGACAGGGGGGAACTATGGCTACACCTTC	CASRGTGGNYGYTF
TRBD2	NA	TRBJ2-3	TRBV18	TGTGCTAGCGGGACTACTAGCACAGATACGCAGTATTTT	CASGTTSTDTQYF
NA	NA	TRBJ1-1	TRBV7-9	TGTGCCAGCAGCTGGGGGAACACTGAAGCTTTCTTT	CASSWGNTEAFF
NA	NA	TRBJ1-2	TRBV6-1	TGTGCCAGCAGTGAAATCTTGACGGATAGGGCAGAAGGCTACACCTTC	CASSEILTDRAEGYTF
NA	NA	TRBJ2-1	TRBV19	TGTGCCAGTAGTTCCGATAGCGTGCTCTCCTACAATGAGCAGTTCTTC	CASSSDSVLSYNEQFF
TRBD2	few	TRBJ2-3	TRBV29-1	TGCAGCGTCCCGACTAGCGGGAGACTCGCAGATACGCAGTATTTT	CSVPTSGRLADTQYF
NA	NA	TRBJ1-4	TRBV10-3	TGTGCCAGTCGGGCGGGAGGAACTAATGAAAAACTGTTTTTT	CASRAGGTNEKLFF
TRBD2	many	TRBJ2-4	TRBV19	TGTGCCAGTAGTATGGATAGGGTAGCGGGAGGCCCCGTAGCCAAAAACATTCAGTACTTC	CASSMDRVAGGPVAKNIQYF
NA	NA	TRBJ1-2	TRBV21-1	TGTGCCAGCAGCAGGCCAGGGTTGTACACCTTC	CASSRPGLYTF
NA	NA	TRBJ2-7	TRBV5-1	TGCGCCAGCAGAAGTGGGGCTGGGACAACCCAAAGGGAGCAGTACTTC	CASRSGAGTTQREQYF
TRBD1	NA	TRBJ1-4	TRBV7-9	TGTGCCAGCAGCTGGACAGGGGGGGTTGAAAAACTGTTTTTT	CASSWTGGVEKLFF
TRBD1	NA	TRBJ1-1	TRBV29-1	TGCAGCGTCCTGGGACAGGGGCACACTGAAGCTTTCTTT	CSVLGQGHTEAFF
TRBD2	NA	TRBJ2-7	TRBV14	TGTGCCAGCAGCCCTAGCGGGAGGAGCTCCTACGAGCAGTACTTC	CASSPSGRSSYEQYF
NA	NA	TRBJ1-1	TRBV4-2	TGTGCCAGCAGCCAAGATGTGTCTTCCGGAGCTTTCTTT	CASSQDVSSGAFF
NA	few	TRBJ2-7	TRBV27	TGTGCCAGCAGTCGCTCCTGGGGTACTGGGTACGAGCAGTACTTC	CASSRSWGTGYEQYF
NA	many	TRBJ1-2	TRBV10-3	TGTGCCATCAGTGATCAAGGGATTTATGGCTACACCTTC	CAISDQGIYGYTF
NA	NA	TRBJ1-2	TRBV28	TGTGCCAGCAGCCCCGGGCGGGGGCTCTATGGCTACACCTTC	CASSPGRGLYGYTF
TRBD2	few	TRBJ2-7	TRBV28	TGTGCCAGCAGTCACAGCGGGAGGCAATACAAGCAGTACTTC	CASSHSGRQYKQYF
NA	few	TRBJ2-3	TRBV6-5	TGTGCCAGCAGTCCGAGGAGGGTTACAGATACGCAGTATTTT	CASSPRRVTDTQYF